These 10 T cell receptor beta chains share one sample of origin, sequenced in a study of control samples from healthy donors and cancer patients. Libraries were prepared by immunoSEQ multiplex PCR; TCRdb keeps only in-frame clonotypes and omits some of them. The table shows 150,000 or so clones, with nearly 95% occurring only once. What was sequenced was blood. The receptors here all came from a man aged 50-60 years in good health.

The rearrangement joins TRBV11-3 to TRBJ2-1, with 10 bases that match TRBD2. The CDR3 extends over 16 amino acids. CDR1 SGHNT and CDR2 YENEEA come from the germline V gene. V was clipped by 1 base and J by 10 bases; unmatched bases: 10. DNA of the CDR3: TGTGCCAGCAGCTTAGGTAGCGGGGGGAGTGGGGAGGAGCAGTTCTTC. Translation: CASSLGSGGSGEEQFF.

The chain employs TRBV5-4 and TRBJ2-1; 10 bases line up with TRBD2. This CDR3 has 14 amino acids. CDR1 and CDR2 from the germline V gene are SGHNT and YYREEE (reference sequence). The V gene end was trimmed by 5 bases and the J gene end by 5 bases; junction bases not matched to a gene: 4. The CDR3 DNA sequence: TGTGCCAGCAGAACCGGGACTAGCGACAATGAGCAGTTCTTC. Translating it yields CASRTGTSDNEQFF.

The rearrangement joins TRBV3-1 (or the pseudogene TRBV3-2) to TRBJ2-7; D remains unclear. V was pared by 2 bases and J by 5 bases, with 4 bases between. Germline values: CDR1 LGHDT, CDR2 YNNKEL (reference sequence). There are 11 residues in the CDR3. The CDR3: CASSQRDEQYF. DNA for the CDR3: TGTGCCAGCAGCCAAAGAGACGAGCAGTACTTC.

The V call is TRBV6-5, the J call TRBJ1-5; TRBD1 agrees at 10 bases. The CDR3 has 14 amino acids. The germline V gene encodes CDR1 MNHEY and CDR2 SVGAGI. The V gene end was trimmed by 4 bases and the J gene end by 7 bases; junction bases not matched to a gene: 4. The CDR3 region is CASSLGQGEQPQHF. The CDR3 DNA reads as TGTGCCAGCAGTTTAGGACAGGGGGAGCAGCCCCAGCATTTT.

The CDR3 sequence: CASSQVGRLSGNTIYF. The CDR3 DNA is TGCGCCAGCAGCCAAGTCGGACGTCTCTCTGGAAACACCATATATTTT. The J gene is TRBJ1-3, the V gene TRBV4-1; the D is unclear. The CDR3 sequence is 16 residues long. The germline V and J ends were trimmed by 1 base and 0 bases, with 10 bases remaining between them. Germline V CDR1 and CDR2: MGHRA, YSYEKL.

This sequence joins TRBV7-9 and TRBJ2-7, with D uncertain. The ends were cut back, 3 bases at V and 0 bases at J, with 12 bases in the middle. Per germline, CDR1 SEHNR and CDR2 FQNEAQ (reference sequence). The CDR3 is made up of 15 amino acids. CDR3 in DNA: TGTGCCAGCAGCTTGCGAGGTTCTGGCTCCTACGAGCAGTACTTC. Its translation: CASSLRGSGSYEQYF.

This clone is a singleton in its sample. The V gene is TRBV9, the J gene TRBJ1-2; TRBD1 aligns across 8 bases. The V gene end was trimmed by 4 bases and the J gene end by 2 bases; junction bases not matched to a gene: 7. This CDR3 has 15 residues. Germline V CDR1 and CDR2: SGDLS, YYNGEE. CDR3 in amino acids: CASSSRQGSNYGYTF. CDR3 in DNA: TGTGCCAGCAGCTCCCGACAGGGGTCAAACTATGGCTACACCTTC. Drawing the rest from reference TRBV9 and TRBJ1-2, the complete variable domain is DSGVTQTPKHLITATGQRVTLRCSPRSGDLSVYWYQQSLDQGLQFLIQYYNGEERAKGNILERFSAQQFPDLHSELNLSSLELGDSALYFCASSSRQGSNYGYTFGSGTRLTVV.

The table lists this clone with a count of one. The gene calls are TRBV2 and TRBJ1-3; tentative D call: TRBD1 (5 bases). From germline, CDR1 is SNHLY and CDR2 FYNNEI. This CDR3 contains 16 residues. The V end was cut by 6 bases, the J end by 0 bases, with 15 bases between. The CDR3 DNA reads as TGTGCCAGCAGAGTCGACAGTAGCCTCTCTGGAAACACCATATATTTT. Its protein is CASRVDSSLSGNTIYF.

The chain recombines TRBV28 with TRBJ1-1, with D unresolved. V shed 4 bases and J shed 1 base, with 10 bases lying between them. Germline V gives CDR1 MDHEN, CDR2 SYDVKM. The CDR3 has 14 residues. Written as DNA, the CDR3 is TGTGCCAGCAGTTCAGAGACAAGGAACACTGAAGCTTTCTTT. It codes for CASSSETRNTEAFF.

The chain uses TRBV5-5 and TRBJ2-1; the match to TRBD1 covers 7 bases. The CDR3 has 14 amino acids. CDR1 is SGHKS, CDR2 YYEKEE, per germline (reference sequence). The V gene end was trimmed by 0 bases and the J gene end by 3 bases; junction bases not matched to a gene: 0. Here the CDR3 reads CASSLGQGYNEQFF. The DNA for the CDR3 is TGTGCCAGCAGCTTGGGACAGGGCTACAATGAGCAGTTCTTC.